A single sample gave rise to the 14 T cell receptor beta chains below, sequenced in a study of PD-L1 blockade in urothelial cancer. The protocol was immunoSEQ multiplex PCR, while the TCRdb copy is restricted to in-frame clones and leaves out a portion. In the table there are tens of thousands of clones, 75% to 85% of which are singletons. Sample time point: pretreatment peripheral blood. The sample in question was PBMCs, obtained around atezolizumab (anti-PD-L1) treatment. The receptor set was obtained from a man between 65 and 79 years old with urothelial cancer.

This clone was seen only once. V usage is TRBV5-4 and J usage is TRBJ2-7; 13 positions match TRBD2. Germline lookup yields CDR1 SGHNT and CDR2 YYREEE (reference sequence). CDR3 length equals 16 residues. V lost 1 base to trimming and J lost 2 bases; unmatched junction nucleotides: 3. Here the CDR3 DNA reads TGTGCCAGCAGCTTGAGACTAGCGGGAGGCCCCTACGAGCAGTACTTC. Translated, it gives CASSLRLAGGPYEQYF.

The chain uses TRBV7-8 and TRBJ2-7, with 7 bases aligning to TRBD2. The junction had 12 bases not matched to a gene; V was cut back by 6 bases and J by 7 bases. This CDR3 comprises 14 residues. From germline, CDR1 is SGHVS and CDR2 FQNEAQ. Here the CDR3 reads CASRKRDSRAEQYF. The CDR3 nucleotides read TGTGCCAGCAGAAAGCGGGACTCCCGGGCAGAGCAGTACTTC. Based on the CDR3 plus reference TRBV7-8 and TRBJ2-7, the full variable domain is GAGVSQSPRYKVAKRGQDVALRCDPISGHVSLFWYQQALGQGPEFLTYFQNEAQLDKSGLPSDRFFAERPEGSVSTLKIQRTQQEDSAVYLCASRKRDSRAEQYFGPGTRLTVT.

V is TRBV13 and J is TRBJ2-2; 7 nucleotides agree with TRBD1. Trimming at V came to 2 bases and at J to 0 bases, leaving 3 bases not matched to a gene. The V gene's germline CDR1 is PRHDT and CDR2 FYEKMQ (reference sequence). The CDR3 extends over 16 amino acids. CDR3 residues: CASSLTGTANTGELFF. CDR3 coding DNA: TGTGCCAGCAGCTTAACAGGGACAGCGAACACCGGGGAGCTGTTTTTT.

The gene calls are TRBV19 and TRBJ2-4, with TRBD1 identical over 7 bases. The trim removed 7 bases at V and 7 bases at J, leaving 10 bases unmatched. The CDR3 runs to 14 residues. The germline V gene has CDR1 LNHDA and CDR2 SQIVND (reference sequence). The CDR3 region is CASNSPGQANIQYF. CDR3 nucleotides: TGTGCCAGTAATTCCCCTGGACAGGCGAACATTCAGTACTTC.

This chain connects TRBV18 to TRBJ1-5, with TRBD1 as a possible D gene (5 bases). The germline V and J ends were trimmed by 3 bases and 10 bases, with 16 bases remaining between them. Looked up from germline, CDR1 is KGHSH and CDR2 is LQKENI. CDR3 size: 14 residues. DNA for the CDR3: TGTGCCAGCTCACCGGAAAGGGGAATAAATCCCCAGCATTTT. Translated: CASSPERGINPQHF.

The genes are TRBV5-6 and TRBJ2-7; no reliable D call. With 1 base removed from V and 0 bases from J, the gap between germline ends came to 11 bases. The CDR3 spans 15 residues. The germline CDR1 and CDR2 sequences are SGHDT and YYEEEE. CDR3 DNA: TGTGCCAGCAGCTTGAGAGAGTGGAGCTCCTACGAGCAGTACTTC. This translates into CASSLREWSSYEQYF. The whole variable domain, remainder taken from reference TRBV5-6 and TRBJ2-7, is DAGVTQSPTHLIKTRGQQVTLRCSPKSGHDTVSWYQQALGQGPQFIFQYYEEEERQRGNFPDRFSGHQFPNYSSELNVNALLLGDSALYLCASSLREWSSYEQYFGPGTRLTVT.

The V call is TRBV5-1, the J call TRBJ2-1; 11 bases are a match to TRBD1. The CDR3 has 16 residues. V lost 3 bases, J lost 6 bases, and 8 bases stayed unmatched. Germline lookup yields CDR1 SGHRS and CDR2 YFSETQ. The CDR3 coding sequence is TGCGCCAGCAGCTCCACCGCCGGGACAGGGGGCAATGAGCAGTTCTTC. It translates to CASSSTAGTGGNEQFF.

This rearrangement joins TRBV11-2 to TRBJ1-2; D is unresolved. Germline values: CDR1 SGHAT, CDR2 FQNNGV. V shed 0 bases and J shed 5 bases, with 10 bases lying between them. CDR3 length: 14 residues. The CDR3 here is CASSLEGRLYGYTF. In DNA, the CDR3 is TGTGCCAGCAGCTTAGAAGGCAGGCTATATGGCTACACCTTC.

The rearrangement joins TRBV6-4 to TRBJ1-1; a possible D gene is TRBD1 (5 bases). The CDR3 contains 12 residues. Trimming cost V 6 bases and J 8 bases, with 13 bases left between them. Germline CDR1 and CDR2: MRHNA and SNTAGT. This chain's CDR3 is CASRGDLGEAFF. In nucleotides, the CDR3 is TGTGCCAGCAGAGGGGACTTGGGGGAAGCTTTCTTT.

V usage is TRBV9 and J usage is TRBJ2-7, with 7 nucleotides matching TRBD1. The CDR3 consists of 17 residues. Germline CDR1 reads SGDLS; CDR2 reads YYNGEE. The V segment lost 0 bases and the J segment 2 bases; nucleotides outside the gene matches: 11. CDR3: CASSVGPGTGEPYEQYF. In DNA form, the CDR3 reads TGTGCCAGCAGCGTAGGCCCAGGAACAGGGGAGCCCTACGAGCAGTACTTC. The complete variable domain, with remaining parts taken from reference TRBV9 and TRBJ2-7, reads DSGVTQTPKHLITATGQRVTLRCSPRSGDLSVYWYQQSLDQGLQFLIQYYNGEERAKGNILERFSAQQFPDLHSELNLSSLELGDSALYFCASSVGPGTGEPYEQYFGPGTRLTVT.

The chain joins TRBV19 to TRBJ2-3, with a tentative D call TRBD2 (5 bases). This CDR3 has 16 residues. V gave up 5 bases and J gave up 2 bases, with 17 bases separating them. CDR1 and CDR2 (germline): LNHDA, SQIVND (reference sequence). CDR3 DNA sequence: TGTGCCAGTAGTTTCCCGGGGAGCAGGACCACAGATACGCAGTATTTT. Translation: CASSFPGSRTTDTQYF.

The sample holds one count of this clone. This chain links TRBV7-3 with TRBJ2-1; 14 nucleotides line up with TRBD2. Germline CDR1 is SGHTA and CDR2 is FQGTGA. This CDR3 has 19 amino acids. V was pared by 5 bases and J by 4 bases, with 13 bases of the junction left unmatched. The CDR3 coding sequence is TGTGCCAGCAGCCTAGCCGGGACTAGCGGGAGTCCTAATTACAATGAGCAGTTCTTC. Its translation: CASSLAGTSGSPNYNEQFF.

This chain links TRBV6-5 with TRBJ1-5; D perhaps matches TRBD1 (6 bases). The germline gives CDR1 MNHEY, CDR2 SVGAGI. V was pared by 8 bases and J by 0 bases, with 14 bases between. The CDR3 length is 15 residues. The DNA of the CDR3 is TGTGCCAGCCAAACCGGACAGTTTAGCAATCAGCCCCAGCATTTT. Amino acid sequence: CASQTGQFSNQPQHF.

V gene TRBV7-8 combines with J gene TRBJ1-3, with D possibly being TRBD1 (5 bases). CDR1 and CDR2 (germline): SGHVS, FQNEAQ. Trimming stripped 5 bases from V and 6 bases from J, with 11 bases between. This CDR3 spans 13 amino acids. CDR3 sequence reads: CASSQGHINTIYF. The DNA of the CDR3 is TGTGCCAGCAGCCAAGGACACATAAACACCATATATTTT.